The 15 T cell receptor beta chains in this list originate from one sample, sequenced in a study of cytomegalovirus exposure and HLA in healthy donors. With 60 Vbeta and 13 Jbeta primers, the PCR was carried out. Here immunoSEQ multiplex PCR was the method, and the copy in TCRdb shows in-frame clones only, minus some. This sample has 110,000 to 150,000 clones, with over 60% found just once. The material sequenced was PBMCs. The receptors here all came from a female donor in good health and CMV-seronegative.

This clone was detected only a few times. The CDR3 nucleotides are TGTGCCAGCAGCTTACGACAGGTTATGAACACTGAAGCTTTCTTT. It yields the protein CASSLRQVMNTEAFF. V gene TRBV7-9 combines with J gene TRBJ1-1; possibly TRBD1 for D (6 bases). Germline V gene data show CDR1 as SEHNR and CDR2 as FQNEAQ (reference sequence). V lost 2 bases and J 0 bases, leaving 10 bases between the germline ends. The CDR3 extends over 15 amino acids.

The rearrangement joins TRBV27 to TRBJ2-7, with 8 bases that match TRBD1. The CDR3 extends over 15 amino acids. Germline-derived CDR1 and CDR2 are MNHEY and SMNVEV (reference sequence). Unmatched junction bases numbered 7, after V lost 6 bases and J lost 0 bases. The CDR3 sequence is CASRGHRGSSYEQYF. Here the CDR3 DNA reads TGTGCCAGCAGGGGACACAGGGGGAGCTCCTACGAGCAGTACTTC.

The genes are TRBV5-1 and TRBJ2-3; D unclear. V lost 0 bases to trimming and J lost 3 bases, with 8 bases between them. Germline V gene lookup returns CDR1 SGHRS and CDR2 YFSETQ. The length of the CDR3 is 14 residues. The chain's CDR3 is CASSLGAETDTQYF. CDR3 coding DNA: TGCGCCAGCAGCTTGGGCGCGGAAACAGATACGCAGTATTTT.

This clone was found once. This chain joins TRBV28 and TRBJ1-1; D is unclear. From germline, CDR1 is MDHEN and CDR2 SYDVKM. The CDR3 contains 15 residues. V was trimmed by 6 bases and J by 1 base, leaving 15 bases between them. CDR3 region: CASSVFRGKNTEAFF. The CDR3 DNA follows: TGTGCCAGCAGCGTATTTCGGGGAAAGAACACTGAAGCTTTCTTT.

This sequence joins TRBV27 and TRBJ1-5; no clear D. Per germline, CDR1 MNHEY and CDR2 SMNVEV (reference sequence). V lost 5 bases and J 5 bases, leaving 16 bases between the germline ends. The CDR3 covers 15 residues. The CDR3 nucleotides read TGTGCCAGCAGTGCGCTGGGGAAAGCGGATCAGCCCCAGCATTTT. Its protein is CASSALGKADQPQHF.

This chain uses TRBV5-6 with TRBJ2-7, with D possibly TRBD1 on 5 matching bases. The germline gives CDR1 SGHDT, CDR2 YYEEEE. With 7 bases removed from V and 0 bases from J, the gap between germline ends came to 11 bases. CDR3 length: 13 amino acids. The CDR3 bases are TGTGCCAGCGGACATGTTAGCTCCTACGAGCAGTACTTC. This encodes CASGHVSSYEQYF.

This chain uses TRBV5-8 with TRBJ1-2; D is perhaps TRBD1 (6 bases). V was clipped by 2 bases and J by 2 bases, with 10 bases between them. The germline gives CDR1 SGHTS, CDR2 YDEGEE. This CDR3 contains 14 residues. CDR3 coding DNA: TGTGCCAGCAGCTTAATAACAGGGAACTATGGCTACACCTTC. Translating it yields CASSLITGNYGYTF.

CDR3 sequence: CASSFGTGGYEQYF. The CDR3 DNA is TGTGCCAGCAGTTTCGGGACAGGCGGCTACGAGCAGTACTTC. The rearrangement joins TRBV28 to TRBJ2-7, with TRBD1 matching over 8 bases. CDR1 MDHEN and CDR2 SYDVKM come from the germline V gene. The V and J ends lost 3 bases and 3 bases, in that order; junction bases with no gene match: 4. The CDR3 has 14 residues.

The rearrangement links TRBV28 to TRBJ1-4; tentatively, D is TRBD1 (5 bases). The CDR3 runs to 14 residues. In germline, CDR1 is MDHEN, CDR2 SYDVKM. V was shortened by 6 bases and J by 5 bases, with 13 bases between the two germline ends. The CDR3 is CASSLDSLNEKLFF. Written as DNA, the CDR3 is TGTGCCAGCAGCCTAGACAGCCTCAATGAAAAACTGTTTTTT. The full variable domain, with the rest looked up from reference TRBV28 and TRBJ1-4, is DVKVTQSSRYLVKRTGEKVFLECVQDMDHENMFWYRQDPGLGLRLIYFSYDVKMKEKGDIPEGYSVSREKKERFSLILESASTNQTSMYLCASSLDSLNEKLFFGSGTQLSVL.

In this sample, this clone turned up a few times. The chain links TRBV27 to TRBJ2-7; 9 nucleotides line up with TRBD1. Trimming at V came to 5 bases and at J to 5 bases, leaving 7 bases not matched to a gene. The CDR3 extends over 14 amino acids. Germline V lookup: CDR1 MNHEY, CDR2 SMNVEV (reference sequence). This CDR3 is CASSPGTGKHEQYF. CDR3 nucleotides: TGTGCCAGCAGTCCCGGGACAGGGAAGCACGAGCAGTACTTC.

The V call is TRBV6-1, the J call TRBJ1-1; maybe TRBD1 (6 bases). Per the germline V gene, CDR1 is MNHNS and CDR2 is SASEGT. V lost 3 bases to trimming and J lost 4 bases, with 15 bases between them. The CDR3 loop spans 15 amino acids. CDR3 sequence: CASSDLAGVTTEAFF. As DNA, the CDR3 is TGTGCCAGCAGTGACCTGGCAGGGGTTACCACTGAAGCTTTCTTT.

This clone was seen once. The gene calls are TRBV27 and TRBJ2-5; D is unclear. This CDR3 is 15 amino acids long. Germline CDR1 and CDR2: MNHEY and SMNVEV (reference sequence). Between the trimmed V and J ends, which lost 4 bases and 1 base, there was a span of 13 bases. CDR3 region: CASSSLTEIQETQYF. For the CDR3, the DNA is TGTGCCAGCAGTTCCTTAACAGAGATCCAAGAGACCCAGTACTTC.

As DNA, the CDR3 is TGTGCCAGCAGACCGCAGGGTTGGGATTTCAGTGAAAAACTGTTTTTT. This sequence encodes CASRPQGWDFSEKLFF. The chain has TRBV28 and TRBJ1-4; D is perhaps TRBD1 (5 bases). CDR1 and CDR2 from the germline V gene are MDHEN and SYDVKM. The CDR3 covers 16 residues. V lost 6 bases and J 7 bases, leaving 21 bases between the germline ends.

The chain links TRBV19 to TRBJ1-2; TRBD1 matches at 8 bases. The CDR3 consists of 18 residues. V lost 7 bases and J lost 6; bases outside the gene matches: 22. Germline V gives CDR1 LNHDA, CDR2 SQIVND (reference sequence). DNA for the CDR3: TGTGCCAGTACCTCGATTGGAGGACAGGGCGTTCGAGGGCATGGCTACACCTTC. Translating it yields CASTSIGGQGVRGHGYTF.

J is TRBJ2-7 and V is TRBV5-1; TRBD1 agrees at 9 bases. V dropped 2 bases and J dropped 5; count of bases not matched to a gene: 8. The CDR3 contains 15 residues. The V gene's germline CDR1 is SGHRS and CDR2 YFSETQ. The CDR3 DNA follows: TGCGCCAGCAGCTTCGGGACAGGGCTGGGAGACGAGCAGTACTTC. Residues: CASSFGTGLGDEQYF.